The following is a TCR beta chain sequence with its context. The antigen remains unidentified. The sample originates from a study of blood T cells in healthy people across ages. Study conclusions and caveats: It was not possible, with unsorted PBMCs, to conclusively compare naive and antigen-experienced cells.

It was with a sample-barcoded 5' primer and a J-beta primer mix that a second PCR of about 7 to 12 cycles was run. A tag from a template-switch adaptor with 12 random nucleotides marked each cDNA molecule. All samples gave at least 2.5 million CDR3-containing paired-end reads. From the 5' RACE reads, TCRdb called clonotypes with MiXCR, one entry per CDR3 protein. Of roughly 1,500,000 distinct CDR3 sequences listed, around two fifths are singletons. Germline CDR1 and CDR2: SGHRS and YFSETQ. Trimming took off 0 bases at V and 4 bases at J, with 11 bases between the two ends. The CDR3 covers 15 residues. The donors, all healthy, were Caucasians living in Russia, aged about 6 to 90.

The receptor was isolated from a young woman in good health. V usage is TRBV5-1 and J usage is TRBJ2-1; tentatively, D is TRBD1 (5 bases). Sequencing was carried out using blood. Here the CDR3 reads CASSLAGPIYNEQFF. The CDR3 DNA reads as TGCGCCAGCAGCTTGGCAGGGCCGATTTACAATGAGCAGTTCTTC.